This TCR beta chain appears in the sequencing data of a study of T cells in Graves' hyperthyroidism and ophthalmopathy. Across the whole study: Blood was drawn when the patient was first diagnosed and still untreated.

Amplified regions were TCR beta CDR3 sequences from RNA transcripts. An initial round of RT-PCR targeting the TCR CDR3 relied on the HTBI primer set. TCRdb itself ran the multiplex PCR reads through MiXCR, one entry per CDR3 protein. The data hold hundreds of thousands of distinct CDR3 sequences, with nearly 20% observed a single time. Each person with ophthalmopathy scored at least 3 on the Clinical Activity Score, reached NOSPECS grade 4 or higher, and had been ill under 3 months. This sample holds PBMCs from 9.5 to 10 ml fresh peripheral blood. Germline V lookup: CDR1 MNHEY, CDR2 SMNVEV (reference sequence). V gave up 0 bases and J gave up 4 bases; unmatched junction bases: 6. The CDR3 runs to 16 residues. This clonotype was seen at least ten times. Its target is unknown. Study outcomes and limitations: A model of 13 V-J pairs discriminated ophthalmopathy from stable hyperthyroidism.

The receptor's source is a man aged 40-55 years with Graves' ophthalmopathy. The chain joins TRBV27 to TRBJ2-1, with TRBD2 identical over 7 bases. The material sequenced was blood. This CDR3 is CASSLSGAGAYNEQFF. DNA of the CDR3: TGTGCCAGCAGTTTATCCGGGGCGGGAGCGTACAATGAGCAGTTCTTC.